A selection of T cell receptor beta chains follows, all from one sample in a study of T cells expressing NK-cell markers. TCRdb reanalyzed the 5' RACE reads, giving one entry per CDR3 protein sequence and no DNA. The sample totals 120,000 to 150,000 distinct CDR3 sequences. Sequencing was performed on blood T cells: a sorted CD56 or NKG2C T cell subset, CD4+ or CD8+ T cells, or bulk PBMC T cells (not recorded which). These receptor sequences come from a man between 18 and 29 years old in good health. The CDR3 runs from the conserved cysteine through the conserved F or W.

v_gene: TRBV4-2
j_gene: TRBJ2-3
CDR3aa: CASSHLPGLAAVTDTQYF

v_gene: TRBV7-9
j_gene: TRBJ1-2
CDR3aa: CASSGEGVLYGYTF

v_gene: TRBV5-6
j_gene: TRBJ2-7
CDR3aa: CASSFSQGPYEQYF

v_gene: TRBV4-1
j_gene: TRBJ2-1
CDR3aa: CASSQVPGKGEQFF

v_gene: TRBV25-1
j_gene: TRBJ2-2
CDR3aa: CASTEPAGELFF

v_gene: TRBV11-2
j_gene: TRBJ2-7
CDR3aa: CASSPFPSQLAEPYEQYF

v_gene: TRBV2
j_gene: TRBJ2-7
CDR3aa: CASSDTTGGEQYF

v_gene: TRBV27
j_gene: TRBJ2-6
CDR3aa: CASSSQSGANVLTF

v_gene: TRBV2
j_gene: TRBJ2-7
CDR3aa: CASSGGGRLAGGIYEQYF

v_gene: TRBV29-1
j_gene: TRBJ1-4
CDR3aa: CSAAGQGDEKLFF

v_gene: TRBV11-2
j_gene: TRBJ2-3
CDR3aa: CASSSYIIRAGPLSTDTQYF

v_gene: TRBV3-1
j_gene: TRBJ2-1
CDR3aa: CASSQGLAGGRDEQFF

v_gene: TRBV7-2
j_gene: TRBJ2-1
CDR3aa: CASSLVPRASGNNEQFF

v_gene: TRBV11-3
j_gene: TRBJ1-3
CDR3aa: CASSFTGVGNTIYF

v_gene: TRBV12-3/TRBV12-4
j_gene: TRBJ2-7
CDR3aa: CASSWGTSGNRSYEQYF

v_gene: TRBV28
j_gene: TRBJ1-2
CDR3aa: CASSFLQGRDYNYGYTF

v_gene: TRBV12-3/TRBV12-4
j_gene: TRBJ2-3
CDR3aa: CASSLTSGSTDTQYF

v_gene: TRBV29-1
j_gene: TRBJ2-1
CDR3aa: CSVGHHNTTEQFF

v_gene: TRBV5-1
j_gene: TRBJ2-2
CDR3aa: CASSLEGWELFF

v_gene: TRBV9
j_gene: TRBJ2-1
CDR3aa: CASSAASGSPNEQFF

v_gene: TRBV9
j_gene: TRBJ2-3
CDR3aa: CASSPGPTQYF

v_gene: TRBV6-1
j_gene: TRBJ1-5
CDR3aa: CASSPISQVPQPQHF

v_gene: TRBV15
j_gene: TRBJ2-7
CDR3aa: CATSRDRDNYEQYF

v_gene: TRBV20-1
j_gene: TRBJ2-2
CDR3aa: CSASEGSSGELFF

v_gene: TRBV7-8
j_gene: TRBJ2-4
CDR3aa: CASSLGPPGNIQYF

v_gene: TRBV12-3/TRBV12-4
j_gene: TRBJ2-5
CDR3aa: CASSLEAWQTQYF

v_gene: TRBV11-1
j_gene: TRBJ2-1
CDR3aa: CASSLAAALAAQHISSYNEQFF

v_gene: TRBV19
j_gene: TRBJ2-1
CDR3aa: CASSPLLGSSYNEQFF

v_gene: TRBV19
j_gene: TRBJ1-5
CDR3aa: CASYDRGSNQPQHF

v_gene: TRBV7-9
j_gene: TRBJ2-1
CDR3aa: CASSLERDYNEQFF

v_gene: TRBV7-9
j_gene: TRBJ2-1
CDR3aa: CASSLAPDPFF

v_gene: TRBV12-3/TRBV12-4
j_gene: TRBJ2-7
CDR3aa: CASTDRGQAAYEQYF

v_gene: TRBV3-1
j_gene: TRBJ2-7
CDR3aa: CASSQGIAGGSEEQYF

v_gene: TRBV12-3/TRBV12-4
j_gene: TRBJ1-5
CDR3aa: CASSFSTGKSNQPQHF

v_gene: TRBV5-5
j_gene: TRBJ2-1
CDR3aa: CASSLGRTPGNEQFF

v_gene: TRBV13
j_gene: TRBJ2-7
CDR3aa: CASSLGGKVAYEQYF

v_gene: TRBV28
j_gene: TRBJ2-3
CDR3aa: CASSLPSGRDVGTDTQYF

v_gene: TRBV27
j_gene: TRBJ2-3
CDR3aa: CASSSLLAGGSGDTQYF

v_gene: TRBV10-3
j_gene: TRBJ2-5
CDR3aa: CAISDSGTSGNKTQYF

v_gene: TRBV19
j_gene: TRBJ2-3
CDR3aa: CASSIKARTDTQYF

v_gene: TRBV27
j_gene: TRBJ2-3
CDR3aa: CASSTSPITDTQYF

v_gene: TRBV10-1
j_gene: TRBJ2-2
CDR3aa: CASSELTGTSGELFF

v_gene: TRBV6-5
j_gene: TRBJ2-3
CDR3aa: CASSLPGLAGEDTQYF

v_gene: TRBV4-1
j_gene: TRBJ1-1
CDR3aa: CASSQQDRGDTEAFF

v_gene: TRBV12-3/TRBV12-4
j_gene: TRBJ2-5
CDR3aa: CASTLSDSPETQYF

v_gene: TRBV7-9
j_gene: TRBJ2-7
CDR3aa: CASSTTDYEQYF

v_gene: TRBV3-1
j_gene: TRBJ2-2
CDR3aa: CASSHPPLAGGTGELFF

v_gene: TRBV19
j_gene: TRBJ1-1
CDR3aa: CASSRRQGKDTEAFF

v_gene: TRBV12-5
j_gene: TRBJ2-1
CDR3aa: CASGSDPTGGTYNEQFF

v_gene: TRBV7-2
j_gene: TRBJ2-7
CDR3aa: CASSLTGLSYEQYF

v_gene: TRBV6-2/TRBV6-3
j_gene: TRBJ2-2
CDR3aa: CASIGDSPNTGELFF

v_gene: TRBV29-1
j_gene: TRBJ2-7
CDR3aa: CSVDLGLEQYF

v_gene: TRBV4-3
j_gene: TRBJ1-1
CDR3aa: CASSQDRSKVGATEAFF

v_gene: TRBV7-2
j_gene: TRBJ1-5
CDR3aa: CASSLAPGEGGGNQPQHF

v_gene: TRBV5-4
j_gene: TRBJ1-2
CDR3aa: CASSFVTGGAGGYTF

v_gene: TRBV7-8
j_gene: TRBJ1-1
CDR3aa: CASSDHSGPTGDEAFF

v_gene: TRBV9
j_gene: TRBJ2-1
CDR3aa: CASSVGGTHEQFF

v_gene: TRBV6-2/TRBV6-3
j_gene: TRBJ2-4
CDR3aa: CASRDPLAKNIQYF

v_gene: TRBV24-1
j_gene: TRBJ2-1
CDR3aa: CATSDLRAGGTNEQFF